This T cell receptor (beta chain) originates from a study of memory CD4+ T cells and cytomegalovirus serostatus. Turning to the study itself: This sample comes from healthy Belgian adults, roughly 9 CMV seropositive, some 22 seronegative.

About this clone itself: The antigen is not known.

Overall study results and limits: Suggested: most of the CMV-linked TCR signature lies in CD4+ memory cells.

In the original workflow: Out-of-frame sequences were removed, leaving 2 million to 2.5 million distinct TCRbeta sequences. Profiling relied on immunoSEQ multiplex PCR, and the TCRdb table lists in-frame clones only, not all of them. That table furnishes V, J and clone size, whereas the DNA furnished D and trimming. Of around 33,000 clones listed, about 80% are singletons. Single viable CD3+CD4+CD8-CD45RO+ cells were sorted as the memory CD4+ T cells. This clonotype was sampled from an adult in good health and CMV-seronegative. Some clones in this sample may be carry-over from other donors' samples. The sequenced material came from memory CD4+ T cells from blood.

CDR3 sequence: CASSLDWMAADTQYF. For the CDR3, the DNA is TGTGCCAGCAGCTTAGATTGGATGGCGGCAGATACGCAGTATTTT. V and J are TRBV11-3 and TRBJ2-3; D remains unclear. This CDR3 is built from 15 residues. Per germline, CDR1 SGHNT and CDR2 YENEEA. The V and J ends lost 0 bases and 4 bases respectively, with 11 bases between them.